These T cell receptor beta chains were read from a single sample in a study of CD8 T cells in ankylosing spondylitis. TCRdb itself ran the 5' RACE reads through MiXCR, one entry per CDR3 protein. The sample consists of fewer than 750,000 distinct CDR3 sequences, around a fifth of them appearing once. What was sequenced was blood, either unsorted or a sorted T cell fraction (not recorded which). These receptors all come from a male donor with ankylosing spondylitis. Each CDR3 is given with its conserved first and last residue. D genes are given only for firm matches. Some rows have no size entry. The others give once, few or many, or a class for an expanded clone.

>few|17|TRBD2|TRBV7-9|TRBJ2-3
TGTGCCAGCAGCCCCTCGGAGCGGGAGGGCAGCACAGATACGCAGTATTTT
CASSPSEREGSTDTQYF
>.|18|TRBD2|TRBV12-3/TRBV12-4|TRBJ2-3
TGTGCCATCAGTTCTGGGACTAGCGGTCCCAACGTGGGAGATACGCAGTATTTT
CAISSGTSGPNVGDTQYF
>.|13|.|TRBV27|TRBJ1-1
TGTGCCAGCAGTTTATTAGGGGGTAACGAAGCTTTCTTT
CASSLLGGNEAFF
>.|15|.|TRBV10-3|TRBJ1-5
TGTGCCATCAGTGCCGCTCAAACGGGCAATCAGCCCCAGCATTTT
CAISAAQTGNQPQHF
>few|15|TRBD2|TRBV5-6|TRBJ2-7
TGTGCCAGCAGCGGGATGGGCGGGAGTCCCTACGAGCAGTACTTC
CASSGMGGSPYEQYF
>few|13|.|TRBV12-3/TRBV12-4|TRBJ1-2
TGTGCCAGCAGTTTGGTTGGGTTACGCGGCTACACCTTC
CASSLVGLRGYTF
>few|15|TRBD1|TRBV12-3/TRBV12-4|TRBJ2-2
TGTGCCAGCACCCCGACAGGGGTGAACACCGGGGAGCTGTTTTTT
CASTPTGVNTGELFF
>few|12|TRBD2|TRBV29-1|TRBJ2-7
TGCAGCGTTTCTAGCGGAACCTACGAGCAGTACTTC
CSVSSGTYEQYF
>few|16|.|TRBV11-1|TRBJ2-4
TGTGCCAGCAGCTTACGCGAAACCTTAGCCAAAAACATTCAGTACTTC
CASSLRETLAKNIQYF
>.|11|.|TRBV10-3|TRBJ2-7
TGTGCCATCAGTGACAGGGCCGAGCAGTACTTC
CAISDRAEQYF
>.|15|.|TRBV4-3|TRBJ1-1
TGCGCCAGCAGCCATATGACAGGCGGTGAATATGAAGCTTTCTTT
CASSHMTGGEYEAFF
>.|13|.|TRBV7-9|TRBJ2-3
TGTGCCAGCAGCCCGCGGGACGTGGAAGTTTGGTATTTT
CASSPRDVEVWYF
>few|15|.|TRBV10-3|TRBJ1-4
TGTGCCATCAGTGAGCCCGGCGGGGGAAATGAAAAACTGTTTTTT
CAISEPGGGNEKLFF
>.|17|TRBD2|TRBV11-3|TRBJ2-1
TGTGCCAGCAGTCGCGATGGGACTAGCGGGAAGTCCGGTGAGCAGTTCTTC
CASSRDGTSGKSGEQFF
>few|13|TRBD2|TRBV2|TRBJ2-3
TGTGCCAGCAGAGAGGGACTAGGCGGGACGCAGTATTTT
CASREGLGGTQYF
>.|16|.|TRBV7-9|TRBJ1-4
TGTGCCAGCAGCTCCCCAGGCGGGGCAACTAATGAAAAACTGTTTTTT
CASSSPGGATNEKLFF
>few|15|TRBD2|TRBV5-8|TRBJ2-1
TGTGCCAGCAGCCCCATAGCGGGGGATTACAATGAGCAGTTCTTC
CASSPIAGDYNEQFF
>few|14|.|TRBV7-9|TRBJ1-1
TGTGCCAGCAGCTTACGTTCCCTGAGCCCTGAAGCTTTCTTT
CASSLRSLSPEAFF
>.|14|.|TRBV11-2|TRBJ1-1
TGTGCCAGCAGCTTAGGGCAAAGAGGCACTGAAGCTTTCTTT
CASSLGQRGTEAFF
>.|13|.|TRBV20-1|TRBJ2-7
TGCAGTGCTAGAGACATACAGCTCTACGAGCAGTACTTC
CSARDIQLYEQYF
>few|18|TRBD2|TRBV11-2|TRBJ2-2
TGTGCCAGCAGCGTAACTAGCGGGGGGGCGGTATCGACCGGGGAGCTGTTTTTT
CASSVTSGGAVSTGELFF
>many|14|.|TRBV18|TRBJ2-1
TGTGCCAGCTCACCACAGGGGGCCTACAATGAGCAGTTCTTC
CASSPQGAYNEQFF
>few|12|.|TRBV2|TRBJ1-4
TGTGCCAGCAACAGGGTAACTGAAAAACTGTTTTTT
CASNRVTEKLFF
>few|16|TRBD2|TRBV5-8|TRBJ2-1
TGTGCCAGCAGCCCCAGGGTAGCGGGAGGGTGGAATGAGCAGTTCTTC
CASSPRVAGGWNEQFF
>.|13|.|TRBV20-1|TRBJ1-4
TGCAGTGCTAGTTTGGGGTTTAATGAAAAACTGTTTTTT
CSASLGFNEKLFF
>.|15|TRBD1|TRBV20-1|TRBJ1-3
TGCAGTGCTAGAAAGGGACAGGGGACAGGAAACACCATATATTTT
CSARKGQGTGNTIYF
>few|16|TRBD1|TRBV20-1|TRBJ2-2
TGCAGTGCTAGATTACCGGGACAGGGATACGCCGGGGAGCTGTTTTTT
CSARLPGQGYAGELFF
>.|14|.|TRBV6-1|TRBJ2-2
TGTGCCAGCATGTACCAGTTTAACACCGGGGAGCTGTTTTTT
CASMYQFNTGELFF
>.|16|TRBD1|TRBV15|TRBJ2-2
TGTGCCACCAGCGACCGACAGGGGGTAAACACCGGGGAGCTGTTTTTT
CATSDRQGVNTGELFF
>.|16|TRBD2|TRBV27|TRBJ2-1
TGTGCCAGCAGTTCAAGGACTAGCGTATCCTACAATGAGCAGTTCTTC
CASSSRTSVSYNEQFF
>few|14|.|TRBV15|TRBJ2-2
TGTGCCACCAGCAGAGGAGGGTTATCCGGGGAGCTGTTTTTT
CATSRGGLSGELFF
>.|14|.|TRBV29-1|TRBJ2-3
TGCAGCGCCGGACCGGGGCAGGGCACAGATACGCAGTATTTT
CSAGPGQGTDTQYF
>.|14|.|TRBV29-1|TRBJ2-1
TGCAGCGTCTCACTAGGAAACTCCTACAATGAGCAGTTCTTC
CSVSLGNSYNEQFF
>few|14|.|TRBV28|TRBJ2-3
TGTGCCAGCAGTTTCCCCCTTGGCACAGATACGCAGTATTTT
CASSFPLGTDTQYF
>few|16|.|TRBV11-2|TRBJ1-5
TGTGCCAGCAGCCGCCTAGGACAGACTAGCAATCAGCCCCAGCATTTT
CASSRLGQTSNQPQHF
>few|14|TRBD2|TRBV5-1|TRBJ2-5
TGCGCCAGCAGCATGACTAGCGGCCGTGAGACCCAGTACTTC
CASSMTSGRETQYF
>.|17|.|TRBV5-6|TRBJ1-1
TGTGCCAGCAGCTTCCCGATCTCGAGGGACACGAACACTGAAGCTTTCTTT
CASSFPISRDTNTEAFF
>.|14|.|TRBV7-9|TRBJ1-4
TGTGCCAGCAGCGGGGGAATGGGAGGTGAAAAACTGTTTTTT
CASSGGMGGEKLFF
>few|15|.|TRBV28|TRBJ2-1
TGTGCCAGCAGTCAGTATGGGGAGGCGCGAAATGAGCAGTTCTTC
CASSQYGEARNEQFF
>.|17|.|TRBV4-1|TRBJ2-2
TGCGCCAGCAGCCAAGACAGGGATATGTCGAACACCGGGGAGCTGTTTTTT
CASSQDRDMSNTGELFF
>.|16|.|TRBV4-1|TRBJ1-6
TGCGCCAGCAGCCTCCGCGAGGTGGCCACTAATTCACCCCTCCACTTT
CASSLREVATNSPLHF
>few|15|TRBD1|TRBV12-3/TRBV12-4|TRBJ2-3
TGTGCCAGCAGTTTTCGAGACAGGGTCACAGATACGCAGTATTTT
CASSFRDRVTDTQYF
>.|15|.|TRBV20-1|TRBJ2-3
TGCAGTGCTAGAGATGGGGCCCGGCGCACAGATACGCAGTATTTT
CSARDGARRTDTQYF
>few|14|.|TRBV3-1|TRBJ2-4
TGTGCCAGCAGCCAAGCTGGGGAGAGAAACATTCAGTACTTC
CASSQAGERNIQYF
>.|15|.|TRBV10-3|TRBJ2-1
TGTGCCATCAGTGCGGGGCAAGGCTCCTACAATGAGCAGTTCTTC
CAISAGQGSYNEQFF
>.|17|TRBD2|TRBV18|TRBJ2-1
TGTGCCAGCTCACTTTCTAGCGGGCAGAGCTCCTACAATGAGCAGTTCTTC
CASSLSSGQSSYNEQFF
>few|11|.|TRBV7-9|TRBJ2-5
TGTGCCAGCAACGAGGGAGAGACCCAGTACTTC
CASNEGETQYF
>.|15|.|TRBV5-5|TRBJ2-7
TGTGCCAGCAGCCTCGGGGCTAGCGTTTCCTACGAGCAGTACTTC
CASSLGASVSYEQYF
>.|15|.|TRBV4-2|TRBJ1-4
TGTGCCAGCAGCCAAGCAGGGTCCTTAAATGAAAAACTGTTTTTT
CASSQAGSLNEKLFF